This T cell receptor (beta chain) was observed in a study of cytomegalovirus exposure and HLA in healthy donors. The study's findings and limits: First-cohort TCR clusters were later found to tend to co-occur in the 120 or so validation repertoires. Listed as cytomegalovirus-associated were 150 to 200 TCR beta chains. In vitro data verified three CMV-associated chains as specific for CMV antigens.

Among the approximately 130 subjects of the validation cohort, separate from the approximately 700-subject first cohort, were the donors. The germline gives CDR1 SQVTM, CDR2 ANQGSEA. CDR3 length: 13 residues. The data were produced by immunoSEQ multiplex PCR, yet TCRdb's version contains in-frame clones alone and is incomplete. The table has 90,000 to 100,000 clones, about 88% seen once. For this clone: Its target is not known.

This chain joins TRBV29-1 and TRBJ2-5; TRBD2 matches at 9 bases. This sequence was found in a man between 18 and 29 years old in good health and CMV-seropositive. Sequenced input: PBMCs. CDR3 nucleotide sequence: TGCAGTGCTTTAGCGGGAGTTCTAGAGACCCAGTACTTC. Residues: CSALAGVLETQYF.